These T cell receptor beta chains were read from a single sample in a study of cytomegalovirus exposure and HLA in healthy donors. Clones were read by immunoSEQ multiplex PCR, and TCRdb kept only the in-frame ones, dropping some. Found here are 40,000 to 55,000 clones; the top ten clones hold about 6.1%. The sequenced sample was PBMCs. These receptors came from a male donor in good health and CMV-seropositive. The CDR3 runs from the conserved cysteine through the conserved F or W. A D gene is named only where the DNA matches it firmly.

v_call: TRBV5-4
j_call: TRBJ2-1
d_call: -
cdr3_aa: CASMRGGGRNEQFF
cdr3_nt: TGTGCCAGCATGAGGGGAGGGGGACGCAATGAGCAGTTCTTC

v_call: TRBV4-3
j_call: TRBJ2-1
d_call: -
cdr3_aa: CASSPDYSYNNEQFF
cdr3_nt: TGCGCCAGCAGCCCCGACTACTCATATAACAATGAGCAGTTCTTC

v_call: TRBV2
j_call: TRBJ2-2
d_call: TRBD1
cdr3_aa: CASRGTGNTGELFF
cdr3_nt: TGTGCCAGCAGAGGGACAGGGAACACCGGGGAGCTGTTTTTT

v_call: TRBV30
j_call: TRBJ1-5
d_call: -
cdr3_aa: CAWSTGINQPQHF
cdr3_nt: TGTGCCTGGAGCACAGGGATCAATCAGCCCCAGCATTTT

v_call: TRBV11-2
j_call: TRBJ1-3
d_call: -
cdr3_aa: CASSSLDSPGNTIYF
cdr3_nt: TGTGCCAGCAGCTCCTTAGATTCCCCTGGAAACACCATATATTTT

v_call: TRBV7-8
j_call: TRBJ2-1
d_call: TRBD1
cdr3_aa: CASSFRRDRGDEQFF
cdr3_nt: TGTGCCAGCAGCTTCCGCAGGGACAGAGGCGATGAGCAGTTCTTC

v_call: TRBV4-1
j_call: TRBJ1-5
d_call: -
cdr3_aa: CASSQGGGYNQPQHF
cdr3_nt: TGCGCCAGCAGCCAAGGAGGGGGTTACAATCAGCCCCAGCATTTT

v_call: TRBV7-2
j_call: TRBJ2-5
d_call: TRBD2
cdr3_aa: CASRGGSSGDWETQYF
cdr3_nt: TGTGCCAGCAGAGGCGGGAGTAGCGGGGATTGGGAGACCCAGTACTTC

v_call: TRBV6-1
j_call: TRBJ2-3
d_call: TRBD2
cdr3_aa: CASSEASGGRTDTQYF
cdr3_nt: TGTGCCAGCAGTGAGGCTAGCGGGGGGCGGACAGATACGCAGTATTTT

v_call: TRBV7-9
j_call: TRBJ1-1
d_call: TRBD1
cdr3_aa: CASSSRQGPNTEAFF
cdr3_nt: TGTGCCAGCAGCTCCCGACAGGGGCCGAACACTGAAGCTTTCTTT

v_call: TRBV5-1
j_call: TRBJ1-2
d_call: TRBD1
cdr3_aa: CASSLGLDRSYGYTF
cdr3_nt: TGCGCCAGCAGCCTGGGATTGGACAGGAGCTATGGCTACACCTTC